This TCR beta chain was identified in a study of shared clonotypes between healthy human individuals. Study-level findings and limits: A reduction in generation probabilities was seen for non-shared clonotypes relative to those shared by all four donors. Depth of sequencing was expected to influence donor clonotype sharing. The sampled material consisted only of blood, and tissue repertoires are likely to differ.

Germline assignment: CDR1 MRHNA and CDR2 SNTAGT. V lost 3 bases to trimming and J lost 2 bases, with 8 bases between them. This CDR3 comprises 15 residues. This clone was recorded once. The antigen remains unidentified. Several immunoSEQ plates held equal portions of the genomic DNA taken from each subset. Here immunoSEQ multiplex PCR was the method, and the copy in TCRdb shows in-frame clones only, minus some. The sample records a few million clones, 85% to 95% being singletons. This sequence originates from a man younger than 30 in good health. Some clones in this sample may be carry-over from other donors' samples. Sample: naive CD4+ T cells from PBMCs. Subset: CD45RA+ positively selected. V gene TRBV6-4 combines with J gene TRBJ2-6; D gene uncertain. The chain's CDR3 is CASSEWGTGANVLTF. CDR3 nucleotide sequence: TGTGCCAGCAGTGAGTGGGGTACTGGGGCCAACGTCCTGACTTTC.